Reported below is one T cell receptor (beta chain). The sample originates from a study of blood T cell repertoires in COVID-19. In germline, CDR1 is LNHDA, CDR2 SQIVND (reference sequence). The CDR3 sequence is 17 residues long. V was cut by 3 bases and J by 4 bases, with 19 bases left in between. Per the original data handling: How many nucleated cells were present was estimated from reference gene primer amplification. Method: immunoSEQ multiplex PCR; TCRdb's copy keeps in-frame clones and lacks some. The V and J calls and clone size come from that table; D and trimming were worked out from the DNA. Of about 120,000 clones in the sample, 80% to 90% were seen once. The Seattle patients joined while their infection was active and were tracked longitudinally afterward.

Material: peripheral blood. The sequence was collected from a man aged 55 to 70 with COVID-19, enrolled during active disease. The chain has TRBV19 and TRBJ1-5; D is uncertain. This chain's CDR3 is CASSMRVANNRNQPQHF. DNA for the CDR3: TGTGCCAGTAGTATGAGGGTGGCGAACAATAGAAATCAGCCCCAGCATTTT.